What follows describes a single T cell receptor (beta chain). Its antigen remains unknown. TCRdb processed the 5' RACE reads anew with MiXCR; each CDR3 protein has one entry. The data hold 95,000 to 110,000 distinct CDR3 sequences, with around 14% observed a single time. The CDR3 extends over 15 amino acids. Germline values: CDR1 SEHNR, CDR2 FQNEAQ (reference sequence). With 1 base removed from V and 1 base from J, the gap between germline ends came to 10 bases. The data are from a study of T-cell memory formation after mild COVID-19. Whole-study context: In these data, TCR clusters were largely donor specific. Broader study findings: Clones that contracted from day 15 to 85 had balanced CD4/CD8; later expanders were CD4+ biased.

The chain employs TRBV7-9 and TRBJ1-1; D is unclear. This sequence originates from a man younger than 35 who had mild COVID-19 (a few samples of this study predate the infection). Cell type and time point are not known. Specimen: PBMCs or a T cell subset sorted from them (not recorded which). CDR3 sequence (DNA): TGTGCCAGCAGCTTAGTTTCGGGAGAGAACACTGAAGCTTTCTTT. This gives the protein CASSLVSGENTEAFF.